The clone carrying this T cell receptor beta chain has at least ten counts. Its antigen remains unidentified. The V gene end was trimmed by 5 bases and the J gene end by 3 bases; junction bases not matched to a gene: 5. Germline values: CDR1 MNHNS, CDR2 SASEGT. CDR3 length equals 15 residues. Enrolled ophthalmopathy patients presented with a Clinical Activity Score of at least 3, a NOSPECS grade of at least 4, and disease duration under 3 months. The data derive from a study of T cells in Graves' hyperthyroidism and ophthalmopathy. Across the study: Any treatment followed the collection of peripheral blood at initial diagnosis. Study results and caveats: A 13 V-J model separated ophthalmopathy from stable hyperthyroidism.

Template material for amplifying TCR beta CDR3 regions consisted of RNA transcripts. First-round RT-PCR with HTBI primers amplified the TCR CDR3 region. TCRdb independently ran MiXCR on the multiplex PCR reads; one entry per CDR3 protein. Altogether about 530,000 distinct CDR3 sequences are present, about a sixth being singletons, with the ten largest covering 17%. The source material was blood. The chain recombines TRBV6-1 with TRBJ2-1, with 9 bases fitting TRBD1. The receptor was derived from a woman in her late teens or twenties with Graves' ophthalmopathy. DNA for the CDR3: TGTGCCAGCAGTTTGGTGACAGGGGGCTACAATGAGCAGTTCTTC. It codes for CASSLVTGGYNEQFF.